Detailed here is one T cell receptor (beta chain). These data come from a study of blood T cells in healthy people across ages. The CDR3 length is 13 residues. J was trimmed by 8 bases and V by 10 bases; bases with no gene match: 12. Germline CDR1 reads SNHLY; CDR2 reads FYNNEI. The use of a sample-barcoded 5' primer and a J-beta primer mix characterized a second PCR of roughly 7 to 12 cycles. Every molecule of cDNA carried a tag from a template-switch adaptor with 12 random nucleotides. TCRdb recomputed calls from the 5' RACE reads with MiXCR, one row per CDR3 protein. The data show some 900,000 distinct CDR3 sequences, around 48% seen once.

Sample: blood. The V call is TRBV2, the J call TRBJ1-2; 8 bases are a match to TRBD1. The sequence was obtained from a man aged 25 to 40 in good health. The CDR3 spells CATADRQGSGYTF. Here the CDR3 DNA reads TGTGCCACGGCGGATAGACAGGGGAGCGGCTACACCTTC.